A selection of T cell receptor beta chains follows, all from one sample in a study of cytomegalovirus exposure and HLA in healthy donors. Generated by immunoSEQ multiplex PCR, the TCRdb table keeps only in-frame clones and is missing some. This sample has 65,000 to 80,000 clones, with approximately 95% found just once. Sequenced material: PBMCs. The receptors here all came from a woman aged 18 to 35 in good health and CMV-seropositive. The CDR3 runs from the conserved cysteine through the conserved F or W. Fields, in order: clone size, V gene, J gene, D gene, CDR3 protein, CDR3 DNA. A D gene is named only where the DNA matches it firmly. Only some rows state a clone size, as once, few, many or a class for expanded clones.

clone_size: .
v_call: TRBV5-5
j_call: TRBJ1-2
d_call: .
cdr3_aa: CASSLFLSGYTF
cdr3_nt: TGTGCCAGCAGCTTGTTTCTGAGTGGCTACACCTTC

clone_size: .
v_call: TRBV5-1
j_call: TRBJ1-2
d_call: .
cdr3_aa: CASSFQGNYGYTF
cdr3_nt: TGCGCCAGCAGCTTCCAGGGAAACTATGGCTACACCTTC

clone_size: .
v_call: TRBV7-9
j_call: TRBJ2-2
d_call: .
cdr3_aa: CASSLDINTGELFF
cdr3_nt: TGTGCCAGCAGCTTAGATATTAACACCGGGGAGCTGTTTTTT

clone_size: .
v_call: TRBV9
j_call: TRBJ2-1
d_call: .
cdr3_aa: CASSVGDERLSGPRRYEQFF
cdr3_nt: TGTGCCAGCAGCGTAGGAGATGAACGGTTGAGCGGGCCCAGGCGGTATGAGCAGTTCTTC

clone_size: .
v_call: TRBV30
j_call: TRBJ1-2
d_call: TRBD1
cdr3_aa: CAWSVTGDGYTF
cdr3_nt: TGTGCCTGGAGTGTAACAGGGGACGGCTACACCTTC

clone_size: .
v_call: TRBV5-1
j_call: TRBJ2-7
d_call: TRBD2
cdr3_aa: CASSLGRSGISYEQYF
cdr3_nt: TGCGCCAGCAGCTTGGGGAGAAGCGGGATCTCGTACGAGCAGTACTTC

clone_size: few
v_call: TRBV5-1
j_call: TRBJ1-1
d_call: .
cdr3_aa: CASRTPGLNTEAFF
cdr3_nt: TGCGCCAGCAGGACTCCGGGACTTAACACTGAAGCTTTCTTT

clone_size: .
v_call: TRBV5-5
j_call: TRBJ1-1
d_call: .
cdr3_aa: CASSFGTPNTEAFF
cdr3_nt: TGTGCCAGCAGCTTCGGGACACCGAACACTGAAGCTTTCTTT

clone_size: .
v_call: TRBV10-3
j_call: TRBJ2-1
d_call: TRBD1
cdr3_aa: CAISDRTGVSYNEQFF
cdr3_nt: TGTGCCATCAGTGACCGGACAGGGGTGTCCTACAATGAGCAGTTCTTC

clone_size: once
v_call: TRBV25-1
j_call: TRBJ2-1
d_call: TRBD1
cdr3_aa: CASSAGQGITNEQFF
cdr3_nt: TGTGCCAGCAGTGCCGGACAGGGAATCACCAATGAGCAGTTCTTC

clone_size: .
v_call: TRBV4-2
j_call: TRBJ2-1
d_call: .
cdr3_aa: CASSLEHDNNEQFF
cdr3_nt: TGTGCCAGCAGCCTTGAACACGACAACAATGAGCAGTTCTTC

clone_size: .
v_call: TRBV2
j_call: TRBJ2-7
d_call: TRBD2
cdr3_aa: CASSEALATSGTYEQYF
cdr3_nt: TGTGCCAGCAGTGAAGCCCTTGCGACTAGCGGTACCTACGAGCAGTACTTC

clone_size: once
v_call: TRBV5-1
j_call: TRBJ2-3
d_call: TRBD2
cdr3_aa: CASSFDAGDPDTQYF
cdr3_nt: TGCGCCAGCAGCTTCGACGCGGGAGATCCAGATACGCAGTATTTT

clone_size: once
v_call: TRBV5-4
j_call: TRBJ2-6
d_call: TRBD1
cdr3_aa: CASSLPMGQGTISGANVLTF
cdr3_nt: TGTGCCAGCAGCTTGCCTATGGGACAGGGCACTATCTCTGGGGCCAACGTCCTGACTTTC

clone_size: .
v_call: TRBV6-5
j_call: TRBJ2-1
d_call: TRBD2
cdr3_aa: CASSLGLADEQFF
cdr3_nt: TGTGCCAGCAGTTTGGGACTAGCCGATGAGCAGTTCTTC

clone_size: .
v_call: TRBV7-2
j_call: TRBJ2-3
d_call: TRBD2
cdr3_aa: CASSLVGLAMDTQYF
cdr3_nt: TGTGCCAGCAGCTTAGTTGGACTAGCAATGGATACGCAGTATTTT

clone_size: .
v_call: TRBV19
j_call: TRBJ2-2
d_call: .
cdr3_aa: CASSRVSGLNTGELFF
cdr3_nt: TGTGCCAGTAGTAGGGTTTCGGGACTCAACACCGGGGAGCTGTTTTTT

clone_size: .
v_call: TRBV5-1
j_call: TRBJ2-7
d_call: TRBD1
cdr3_aa: CASSFQPGQGTGEQYF
cdr3_nt: TGCGCCAGCAGCTTTCAACCGGGACAGGGCACGGGCGAGCAGTACTTC

clone_size: .
v_call: TRBV28
j_call: TRBJ2-5
d_call: .
cdr3_aa: CASRVTGLETQYF
cdr3_nt: TGTGCCAGCAGAGTCACAGGGCTGGAGACCCAGTACTTC

clone_size: .
v_call: TRBV4-1
j_call: TRBJ2-5
d_call: TRBD2
cdr3_aa: CASSPLGGGYQETQYF
cdr3_nt: TGCGCCAGCAGCCCGCTTGGGGGAGGGTACCAAGAGACCCAGTACTTC

clone_size: .
v_call: TRBV15
j_call: TRBJ2-7
d_call: .
cdr3_aa: CATSREGGYEQYF
cdr3_nt: TGTGCCACCAGCAGAGAAGGCGGTTACGAGCAGTACTTC

clone_size: .
v_call: TRBV19
j_call: TRBJ2-1
d_call: .
cdr3_aa: CASSYTRSASGTGEQFF
cdr3_nt: TGTGCCAGTAGCTATACCCGCTCGGCTAGCGGGACAGGAGAGCAGTTCTTC

clone_size: .
v_call: TRBV13
j_call: TRBJ2-5
d_call: TRBD2
cdr3_aa: CASSSLRLAGGPSETQYF
cdr3_nt: TGTGCCAGCAGCTCCCTACGTCTAGCGGGGGGGCCGTCGGAGACCCAGTACTTC

clone_size: .
v_call: TRBV19
j_call: TRBJ1-5
d_call: .
cdr3_aa: CASSFDPRGDQPQHF
cdr3_nt: TGTGCCAGTAGTTTCGACCCCAGGGGCGATCAGCCCCAGCATTTT

clone_size: .
v_call: TRBV5-1
j_call: TRBJ1-1
d_call: TRBD1
cdr3_aa: CASSLGGENTEAFF
cdr3_nt: TGCGCCAGCAGCTTAGGGGGCGAGAACACTGAAGCTTTCTTT

clone_size: .
v_call: TRBV7-2
j_call: TRBJ1-1
d_call: TRBD1
cdr3_aa: CASSLNAPGQGNTEAFF
cdr3_nt: TGTGCCAGCAGCTTAAACGCCCCCGGACAGGGAAACACTGAAGCTTTCTTT

clone_size: .
v_call: TRBV28
j_call: TRBJ2-4
d_call: TRBD1
cdr3_aa: CASSLTGTGSLLAKNIQYF
cdr3_nt: TGTGCCAGCAGTTTGACCGGGACAGGGAGCCTATTAGCCAAAAACATTCAGTACTTC

clone_size: .
v_call: TRBV9
j_call: TRBJ2-3
d_call: .
cdr3_aa: CASSVGGAAGDTQYF
cdr3_nt: TGTGCCAGCAGCGTAGGTGGCGCAGCGGGAGATACGCAGTATTTT

clone_size: .
v_call: TRBV10-3
j_call: TRBJ2-3
d_call: TRBD2
cdr3_aa: CAIGVISGGRNTQYF
cdr3_nt: TGTGCCATCGGGGTGATTAGCGGGGGTCGGAATACGCAGTATTTT

clone_size: .
v_call: TRBV18
j_call: TRBJ1-2
d_call: TRBD1
cdr3_aa: CASQFDRAIYGYTF
cdr3_nt: TGTGCCAGCCAATTCGACAGGGCCATTTATGGCTACACCTTC

clone_size: .
v_call: TRBV4-1
j_call: TRBJ1-1
d_call: .
cdr3_aa: CASSRGPGLLEAFF
cdr3_nt: TGCGCCAGCAGCCGAGGTCCGGGACTCCTTGAAGCTTTCTTT

clone_size: .
v_call: TRBV28
j_call: TRBJ2-5
d_call: .
cdr3_aa: CASSPRGSWQETQYF
cdr3_nt: TGTGCCAGCAGTCCCCGGGGGAGTTGGCAGGAGACCCAGTACTTC

clone_size: .
v_call: TRBV19
j_call: TRBJ1-1
d_call: .
cdr3_aa: CASSIGRVRGPEAFF
cdr3_nt: TGTGCCAGTAGTATCGGAAGGGTTCGAGGGCCTGAAGCTTTCTTT

clone_size: .
v_call: TRBV6-5
j_call: TRBJ1-1
d_call: .
cdr3_aa: CASSYSYQGGTEAFF
cdr3_nt: TGTGCCAGCAGTTACTCGTACCAGGGAGGAACTGAAGCTTTCTTT

clone_size: .
v_call: TRBV19
j_call: TRBJ1-5
d_call: TRBD1
cdr3_aa: CASSPLTGTGGSNQPQHF
cdr3_nt: TGTGCCAGTAGTCCCCTAACCGGGACAGGGGGAAGCAATCAGCCCCAGCATTTT

clone_size: .
v_call: TRBV13
j_call: TRBJ2-7
d_call: TRBD2
cdr3_aa: CASSPGASGRSAQYF
cdr3_nt: TGTGCCAGCAGCCCTGGCGCTAGCGGGAGAAGTGCGCAGTACTTC

clone_size: .
v_call: TRBV6-6
j_call: TRBJ1-1
d_call: TRBD1
cdr3_aa: CASSDRGTDTEAFF
cdr3_nt: TGTGCCAGCAGTGACAGGGGGACGGACACTGAAGCTTTCTTT

clone_size: .
v_call: TRBV7-2
j_call: TRBJ2-3
d_call: .
cdr3_aa: CASSLSTGPQDTQYF
cdr3_nt: TGTGCCAGCAGCCTGTCGACAGGTCCACAGGATACGCAGTATTTT

clone_size: .
v_call: TRBV9
j_call: TRBJ2-5
d_call: .
cdr3_aa: CASSGFGGGFPETQYF
cdr3_nt: TGTGCCAGCAGCGGTTTCGGGGGAGGATTCCCAGAGACCCAGTACTTC

clone_size: .
v_call: TRBV7-2
j_call: TRBJ1-4
d_call: .
cdr3_aa: CASSLDRATNEKLFF
cdr3_nt: TGTGCCAGCAGCTTAGACAGGGCAACTAATGAAAAACTGTTTTTT

clone_size: once
v_call: TRBV11-2
j_call: TRBJ2-7
d_call: TRBD1
cdr3_aa: CASSKQGYEQYF
cdr3_nt: TGTGCCAGCAGTAAACAGGGGTACGAGCAGTACTTC

clone_size: .
v_call: TRBV7-2
j_call: TRBJ2-7
d_call: TRBD1
cdr3_aa: CASSLDRRLGQYF
cdr3_nt: TGTGCCAGCAGCTTGGACAGGCGCCTCGGGCAGTACTTC